This T cell receptor beta chain was observed in a study of T-cell reconstitution after alpha-beta-depleted transplantation in children. Ten or more counts support this clonotype. Preparation of the TCRbeta library was carried out with unique molecular identifiers. TCRdb used MiXCR to reprocess the PCR reads, holding one entry per CDR3 protein. The sample lists some 240,000 distinct CDR3 sequences, around 12% occurring once. The germline V gene has CDR1 DFQATT and CDR2 SNEGSKA (reference sequence). The CDR3 is 18 residues long. The ends lost 3 bases at V and 4 bases at J; junction bases unmatched: 13. The material sequenced was PBMCs from the stem cell graft donor, taken from the stem cell graft. This rearrangement joins TRBV20-1 to TRBJ2-7; 15 bases align to TRBD2. This sequence originates from a human donor who donated a stem cell graft to a child with acute lymphoblastic leukemia. CDR3: CSASRGLAGGPTLYEQYF. CDR3 sequence (DNA): TGCAGTGCTAGCCGGGGACTAGCGGGAGGTCCTACTCTTTACGAGCAGTACTTC.